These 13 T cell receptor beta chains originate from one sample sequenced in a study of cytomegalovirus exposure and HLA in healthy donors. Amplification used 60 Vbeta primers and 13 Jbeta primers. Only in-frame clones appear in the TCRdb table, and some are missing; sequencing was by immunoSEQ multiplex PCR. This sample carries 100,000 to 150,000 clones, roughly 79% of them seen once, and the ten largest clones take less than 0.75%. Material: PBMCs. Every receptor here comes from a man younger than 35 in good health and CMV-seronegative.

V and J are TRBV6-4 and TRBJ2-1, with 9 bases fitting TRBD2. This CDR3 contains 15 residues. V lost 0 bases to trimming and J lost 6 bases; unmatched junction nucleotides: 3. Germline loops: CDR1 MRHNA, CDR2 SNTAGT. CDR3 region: CASSDSRGGSNEQFF. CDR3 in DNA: TGTGCCAGCAGTGACTCGCGGGGGGGGTCCAATGAGCAGTTCTTC.

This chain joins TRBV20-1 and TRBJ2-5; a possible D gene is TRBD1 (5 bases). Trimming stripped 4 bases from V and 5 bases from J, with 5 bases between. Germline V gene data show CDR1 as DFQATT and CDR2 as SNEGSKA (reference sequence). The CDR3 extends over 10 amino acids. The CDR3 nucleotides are TGCAGTGCTAAGGGGGAGACCCAGTACTTC. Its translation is CSAKGETQYF.

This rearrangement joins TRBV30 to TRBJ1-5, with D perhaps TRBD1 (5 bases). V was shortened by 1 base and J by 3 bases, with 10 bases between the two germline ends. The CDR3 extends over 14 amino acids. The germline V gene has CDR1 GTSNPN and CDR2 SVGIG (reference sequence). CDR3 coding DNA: TGTGCCTGGAGTGGACAGATTATCAATCAGCCCCAGCATTTT. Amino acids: CAWSGQIINQPQHF.

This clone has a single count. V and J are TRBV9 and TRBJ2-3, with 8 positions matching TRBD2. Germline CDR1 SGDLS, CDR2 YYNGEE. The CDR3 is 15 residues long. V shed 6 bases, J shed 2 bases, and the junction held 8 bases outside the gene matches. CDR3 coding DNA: TGTGCCAGCAACGTGGGTAGCGGGACCACAGATACGCAGTATTTT. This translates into CASNVGSGTTDTQYF.

This CDR3 reads CASSPGLRVEKLFF. In DNA, the CDR3 is TGTGCCAGCAGTCCAGGACTGAGGGTCGAAAAACTGTTTTTT. The chain links TRBV14 to TRBJ1-4; D is unclear. The CDR3 extends over 14 amino acids. Trimming shortened V by 6 bases and J by 8 bases, and 16 bases separated the two germline ends. Per the germline V gene, CDR1 is SGHDN and CDR2 is FVKESK.

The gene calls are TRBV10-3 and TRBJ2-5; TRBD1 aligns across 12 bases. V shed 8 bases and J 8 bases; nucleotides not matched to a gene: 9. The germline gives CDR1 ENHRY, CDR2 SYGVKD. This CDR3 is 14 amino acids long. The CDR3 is CAIGDRGHSETQYF. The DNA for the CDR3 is TGTGCCATCGGGGACAGGGGGCACTCAGAAACCCAGTACTTC.

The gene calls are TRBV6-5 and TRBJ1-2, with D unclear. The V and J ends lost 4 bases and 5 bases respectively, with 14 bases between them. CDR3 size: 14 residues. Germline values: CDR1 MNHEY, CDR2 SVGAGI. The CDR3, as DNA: TGTGCCAGCAGTTTCGCAAGCTCTTTTTATGGCTACACCTTC. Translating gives CASSFASSFYGYTF.

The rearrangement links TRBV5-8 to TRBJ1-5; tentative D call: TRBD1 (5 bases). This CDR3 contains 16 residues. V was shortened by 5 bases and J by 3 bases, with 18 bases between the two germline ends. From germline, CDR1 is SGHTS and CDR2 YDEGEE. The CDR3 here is CASRPRGEGDNQPQHF. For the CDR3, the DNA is TGTGCCAGCAGACCCCGGGGGGAAGGCGACAATCAGCCCCAGCATTTT.

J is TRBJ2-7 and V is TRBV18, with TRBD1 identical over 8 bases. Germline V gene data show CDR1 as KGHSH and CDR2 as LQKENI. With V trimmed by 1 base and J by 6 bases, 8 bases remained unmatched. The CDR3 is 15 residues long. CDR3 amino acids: CASSPLAGTGAEQYF. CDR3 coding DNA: TGTGCCAGCTCACCACTTGCGGGGACAGGCGCCGAGCAGTACTTC.

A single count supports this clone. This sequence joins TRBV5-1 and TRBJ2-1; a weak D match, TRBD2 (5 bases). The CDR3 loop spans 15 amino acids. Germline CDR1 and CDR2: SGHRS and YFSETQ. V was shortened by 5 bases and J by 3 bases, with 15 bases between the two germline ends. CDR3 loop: CASRPERVSYNEQFF. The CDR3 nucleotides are TGCGCCAGCAGGCCGGAGAGGGTGAGCTACAATGAGCAGTTCTTC. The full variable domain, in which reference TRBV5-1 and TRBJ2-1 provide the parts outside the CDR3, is KAGVTQTPRYLIKTRGQQVTLSCSPISGHRSVSWYQQTPGQGLQFLFEYFSETQRNKGNFPGRFSGRQFSNSRSEMNVSTLELGDSALYLCASRPERVSYNEQFFGPGTRLTVL.

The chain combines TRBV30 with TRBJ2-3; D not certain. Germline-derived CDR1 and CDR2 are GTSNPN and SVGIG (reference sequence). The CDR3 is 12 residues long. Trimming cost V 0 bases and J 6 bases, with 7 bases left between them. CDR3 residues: CAWSVPGDTQYF. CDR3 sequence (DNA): TGTGCCTGGAGTGTCCCCGGGGATACGCAGTATTTT.

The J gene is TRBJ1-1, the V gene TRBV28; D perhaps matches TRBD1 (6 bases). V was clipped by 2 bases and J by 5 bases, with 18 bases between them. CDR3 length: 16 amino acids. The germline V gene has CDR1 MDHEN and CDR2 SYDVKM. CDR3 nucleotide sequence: TGTGCCAGCAGTTTAGGCAGGGGACCGGTTGTAACTGAAGCTTTCTTT. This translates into CASSLGRGPVVTEAFF.

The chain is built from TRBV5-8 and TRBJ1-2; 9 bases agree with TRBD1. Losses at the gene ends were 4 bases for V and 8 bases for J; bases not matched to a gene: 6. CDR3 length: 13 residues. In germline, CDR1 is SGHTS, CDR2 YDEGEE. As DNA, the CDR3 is TGTGCCAGCAGCCCCCGGGACAGGGTAGGCTACACCTTC. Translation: CASSPRDRVGYTF.